This T cell receptor (beta chain) was observed in a study of control samples from healthy donors and cancer patients. Method: immunoSEQ multiplex PCR; TCRdb's copy keeps in-frame clones and lacks some. Of 80,000 or so clones detected, 94% appear once; the ten largest clones hold around 6.4%. Germline V CDR1 and CDR2: LGHDT, YNNKEL (reference sequence). CDR3 size: 15 residues. Between the trimmed V and J ends, which lost 4 bases and 10 bases, there was a span of 17 bases. The rearrangement joins TRBV3-1 (or the pseudogene TRBV3-2) to TRBJ1-6; possible D gene TRBD1, 5 bases. The clonotype originates from a woman between 40 and 50 years old in good health. What was sequenced was blood. CDR3 residues: CASSPGDPVGSPLHF. The CDR3 DNA follows: TGTGCCAGCAGCCCGGGGGACCCGGTAGGCTCACCCCTCCACTTT.